A selection of T cell receptor beta chains follows, all from one sample in a study of blood T cell repertoires in COVID-19. Here immunoSEQ multiplex PCR was the method, and the copy in TCRdb shows in-frame clones only, minus some. The sample lists around 130,000 clones; 75% to 85% were seen once. Sequencing used peripheral blood. The receptors shown here come from a woman of 80 years or more with acute or convalescent COVID-19. The CDR3 runs from the conserved cysteine through the conserved F or W. The order of the fields is V gene, J gene, D gene, clone size, CDR3 length, CDR3 DNA, CDR3 protein. The D gene is left open where the match is weak. Not every row has a clone size; where given, it reads once, few, many or a size class.

v_call: TRBV7-3
j_call: TRBJ1-2
d_call: -
clone_size: -
cdr3_length: 15
cdr3_nt: TGTGCCAGCAGCTTAGAAGCAGGGTCTAACTATGGCTACACCTTC
cdr3_aa: CASSLEAGSNYGYTF

v_call: TRBV27
j_call: TRBJ1-1
d_call: TRBD1
clone_size: -
cdr3_length: 19
cdr3_nt: TGTGCCAGCAGTCCGGACCGTGGATGGACAGGGTCAAGGAACACTGAAGCTTTCTTT
cdr3_aa: CASSPDRGWTGSRNTEAFF

v_call: TRBV7-2
j_call: TRBJ2-7
d_call: -
clone_size: -
cdr3_length: 15
cdr3_nt: TGTGCCAGCAGCTTAGACGGGTCGAGAGTATACGAGCAGTACTTC
cdr3_aa: CASSLDGSRVYEQYF

v_call: TRBV18
j_call: TRBJ2-1
d_call: TRBD2
clone_size: few
cdr3_length: 15
cdr3_nt: TGTGCCAGCTCACCTACTCAGCGGGGTTACAATGAGCAGTTCTTC
cdr3_aa: CASSPTQRGYNEQFF

v_call: TRBV9
j_call: TRBJ1-3
d_call: -
clone_size: few
cdr3_length: 13
cdr3_nt: TGTGCCAGCAGCCGGTCATTTGGAAACACCATATATTTT
cdr3_aa: CASSRSFGNTIYF

v_call: TRBV28
j_call: TRBJ2-7
d_call: -
clone_size: -
cdr3_length: 14
cdr3_nt: TGTGCCTCGGTAAGGGGCGGAGAGAATTCCGAGCAGTACTTC
cdr3_aa: CASVRGGENSEQYF

v_call: TRBV6-5
j_call: TRBJ1-6
d_call: TRBD1
clone_size: few
cdr3_length: 15
cdr3_nt: TGTGCCAGCAGTTTGCAGGGGGCGGATAATTCACCCCTCCACTTT
cdr3_aa: CASSLQGADNSPLHF

v_call: TRBV6-6
j_call: TRBJ2-7
d_call: -
clone_size: -
cdr3_length: 14
cdr3_nt: TGTGCCAGCAAAGCGGCCTTTTGGACCAACGAGCAGTACTTC
cdr3_aa: CASKAAFWTNEQYF

v_call: TRBV3-1/TRBV3-2
j_call: TRBJ2-3
d_call: TRBD2
clone_size: -
cdr3_length: 14
cdr3_nt: TGTGCCAGCAGCGCGGGACTAGGGAGTGATACGCAGTATTTT
cdr3_aa: CASSAGLGSDTQYF

v_call: TRBV5-1
j_call: TRBJ2-3
d_call: TRBD2
clone_size: few
cdr3_length: 14
cdr3_nt: TGCGCCAGCAGCCCCGGGACTAGTACAGATACGCAGTATTTT
cdr3_aa: CASSPGTSTDTQYF

v_call: TRBV9
j_call: TRBJ2-7
d_call: -
clone_size: -
cdr3_length: 14
cdr3_nt: TGTGCCAGCAGCGTAGCCCAGGTCTCCTACGAGCAGTACTTC
cdr3_aa: CASSVAQVSYEQYF

v_call: TRBV7-2
j_call: TRBJ2-7
d_call: -
clone_size: -
cdr3_length: 15
cdr3_nt: TGTGCCAGCAGCTTACGGCACAGGAGCTCCTACGAGCAGTACTTC
cdr3_aa: CASSLRHRSSYEQYF

v_call: TRBV7-9
j_call: TRBJ1-2
d_call: -
clone_size: -
cdr3_length: 14
cdr3_nt: TGTGCCAGCAGCTCCCTACGTCCAGGTTATGGCTACACCTTC
cdr3_aa: CASSSLRPGYGYTF

v_call: TRBV14
j_call: TRBJ1-2
d_call: TRBD1
clone_size: -
cdr3_length: 13
cdr3_nt: TGTGCCAGCAGCTTCGGACAGGGCCGGGGCTACACCTTC
cdr3_aa: CASSFGQGRGYTF

v_call: TRBV7-2
j_call: TRBJ1-5
d_call: -
clone_size: -
cdr3_length: 15
cdr3_nt: TGTGCCAGCAGCCCTAGATCAGGGTCCAGTCAGCCCCAGCATTTT
cdr3_aa: CASSPRSGSSQPQHF

v_call: TRBV5-1
j_call: TRBJ2-5
d_call: TRBD2
clone_size: -
cdr3_length: 15
cdr3_nt: TGCGCCAGCAGCCCCGGACTAGCGCGGAGGGAGACCCAGTACTTC
cdr3_aa: CASSPGLARRETQYF

v_call: TRBV10-3
j_call: TRBJ2-7
d_call: -
clone_size: -
cdr3_length: 13
cdr3_nt: TGTGCCGCCGCAGGGGCCCTCTCCTACGAGCAGTACTTC
cdr3_aa: CAAAGALSYEQYF

v_call: TRBV13
j_call: TRBJ2-7
d_call: TRBD2
clone_size: once
cdr3_length: 16
cdr3_nt: TGTGCCAGCAGCTTAGAGGCTAGCGGGAGGACCTACGAGCAGTACTTC
cdr3_aa: CASSLEASGRTYEQYF

v_call: TRBV9
j_call: TRBJ2-3
d_call: -
clone_size: -
cdr3_length: 14
cdr3_nt: TGTGCCAGCAGCGTAGCCAGTCGCGGGGATACGCAGTATTTT
cdr3_aa: CASSVASRGDTQYF

v_call: TRBV24-1
j_call: TRBJ1-1
d_call: -
clone_size: -
cdr3_length: 13
cdr3_nt: TGTGCCACCAGTGATTTGGGCTACACTGAAGCTTTCTTT
cdr3_aa: CATSDLGYTEAFF

v_call: TRBV5-6
j_call: TRBJ2-1
d_call: TRBD1
clone_size: -
cdr3_length: 16
cdr3_nt: TGTGCCAGCAGCTATTACAGGGGGCTAAGCTACAATGAGCAGTTCTTC
cdr3_aa: CASSYYRGLSYNEQFF

v_call: TRBV5-1
j_call: TRBJ2-2
d_call: -
clone_size: -
cdr3_length: 13
cdr3_nt: TGCGCCAGCAGTGGGAGTAACACCGGGGAGCTGTTTTTT
cdr3_aa: CASSGSNTGELFF

v_call: TRBV5-1
j_call: TRBJ2-7
d_call: TRBD1
clone_size: -
cdr3_length: 14
cdr3_nt: TGCGCCAGCAGTTACGGACAGGGGGCTCGTGAGCAGTACTTC
cdr3_aa: CASSYGQGAREQYF

v_call: TRBV27
j_call: TRBJ2-4
d_call: TRBD1
clone_size: -
cdr3_length: 14
cdr3_nt: TGTGCCAGCAGAAGGGGACAGGGAAAAAACATTCAGTACTTC
cdr3_aa: CASRRGQGKNIQYF

v_call: TRBV28
j_call: TRBJ2-1
d_call: TRBD1
clone_size: -
cdr3_length: 16
cdr3_nt: TGTGCCAGCAGTACCTACAGGGGGAGCTCCTACAATGAGCAGTTCTTC
cdr3_aa: CASSTYRGSSYNEQFF

v_call: TRBV14
j_call: TRBJ2-1
d_call: -
clone_size: once
cdr3_length: 14
cdr3_nt: TGTGCCAGCAGCCAAGAGGCAGGGTGGGATGAGCAGTTCTTC
cdr3_aa: CASSQEAGWDEQFF

v_call: TRBV27
j_call: TRBJ1-1
d_call: -
clone_size: -
cdr3_length: 13
cdr3_nt: TGTGCCAGCAGTTTAGGAGTGGCCACTGAAGCTTTCTTT
cdr3_aa: CASSLGVATEAFF

v_call: TRBV3-1/TRBV3-2
j_call: TRBJ1-2
d_call: TRBD1
clone_size: -
cdr3_length: 14
cdr3_nt: TGTGCCAGCAGCCCCCGGGACAGACAAGGAGGCTACACCTTC
cdr3_aa: CASSPRDRQGGYTF

v_call: TRBV14
j_call: TRBJ2-1
d_call: -
clone_size: -
cdr3_length: 16
cdr3_nt: TGTGCCAGCAGCGAAACACGGAGACCCTCCTACAATGAGCAGTTCTTC
cdr3_aa: CASSETRRPSYNEQFF

v_call: TRBV14
j_call: TRBJ1-2
d_call: TRBD1
clone_size: -
cdr3_length: 14
cdr3_nt: TGTGCCAGCAGCTTCCGGACAGGAAACTATGGCTACGCCTTC
cdr3_aa: CASSFRTGNYGYAF

v_call: TRBV5-1
j_call: TRBJ1-6
d_call: TRBD1
clone_size: -
cdr3_length: 15
cdr3_nt: TGCGCCAGCGCCGACCCGGGACAGATTAATTCACCCCTCCACTTT
cdr3_aa: CASADPGQINSPLHF

v_call: TRBV18
j_call: TRBJ1-2
d_call: -
clone_size: few
cdr3_length: 14
cdr3_nt: TGTGCCAGCTCACCACAGGCCGGGGGTGGTGGCTACACCTTC
cdr3_aa: CASSPQAGGGGYTF

v_call: TRBV18
j_call: TRBJ2-3
d_call: -
clone_size: few
cdr3_length: 14
cdr3_nt: TGTGCCGCAAGCGGCCGGGAAGGAACAGATACGCAGTATTTT
cdr3_aa: CAASGREGTDTQYF

v_call: TRBV2
j_call: TRBJ2-3
d_call: TRBD1
clone_size: -
cdr3_length: 15
cdr3_nt: TGTGCCAGCAGCCTCGGACAGGGGTGGTCAGATACGCAGTATTTT
cdr3_aa: CASSLGQGWSDTQYF

v_call: TRBV5-1
j_call: TRBJ2-7
d_call: -
clone_size: -
cdr3_length: 15
cdr3_nt: TGCGCCAGCAGTAACGCCGGGACTCGAATAGGGGAGCAATACTTC
cdr3_aa: CASSNAGTRIGEQYF

v_call: TRBV27
j_call: TRBJ2-5
d_call: TRBD1
clone_size: -
cdr3_length: 13
cdr3_nt: TGTGCCAGCAGTACCCGACAGGGGGAGACCCAGTACTTC
cdr3_aa: CASSTRQGETQYF

v_call: TRBV6-5
j_call: TRBJ2-3
d_call: TRBD2
clone_size: -
cdr3_length: 15
cdr3_nt: TGTGCCAGCAGTTTTCTAGCGGGAGCCACAGATACGCAGTATTTT
cdr3_aa: CASSFLAGATDTQYF

v_call: TRBV19
j_call: TRBJ1-3
d_call: -
clone_size: -
cdr3_length: 14
cdr3_nt: TGTGCCAGTAGTATGTCCGCTACTCGAAACACCATATATTTT
cdr3_aa: CASSMSATRNTIYF

v_call: TRBV2
j_call: TRBJ1-2
d_call: TRBD1
clone_size: -
cdr3_length: 15
cdr3_nt: TGTGCCAGCAGTGAAATGGGGACAGGGGGATATGGCTACACCTTC
cdr3_aa: CASSEMGTGGYGYTF

v_call: TRBV28
j_call: TRBJ2-5
d_call: -
clone_size: -
cdr3_length: 11
cdr3_nt: TGTGCCAGCAGTTTCAAAGAGACCCAGTACTTC
cdr3_aa: CASSFKETQYF

v_call: TRBV11-2
j_call: TRBJ2-7
d_call: -
clone_size: -
cdr3_length: 13
cdr3_nt: TGTGCCAGCAGCTCGCTCTCGAGATACGAGCAGTACTTC
cdr3_aa: CASSSLSRYEQYF

v_call: TRBV12-5
j_call: TRBJ1-2
d_call: -
clone_size: -
cdr3_length: 15
cdr3_nt: TGTGCTAGTGGTACCGGGCTGAAGGGGCGGGGTGGCTACACCTTC
cdr3_aa: CASGTGLKGRGGYTF

v_call: TRBV7-9
j_call: TRBJ1-6
d_call: -
clone_size: -
cdr3_length: 12
cdr3_nt: TGTGCCAGCAGCTCCAGTAATTCACCCCTCCACTTT
cdr3_aa: CASSSSNSPLHF